What follows is one T cell receptor (beta chain) and its context. The CDR3 is made up of 14 amino acids. Germline V gives CDR1 SGDLS, CDR2 YYNGEE. V was trimmed by 0 bases and J by 7 bases, leaving 13 bases between them. As processed by the authors: For nucleated cells, counts were estimated from reference gene primer amplification. Assay used: immunoSEQ multiplex PCR; TCRdb lists only in-frame clones, some missing. V and J calls plus clone size are reproduced from that table; the DNA served to infer D and trimming. Of about 220,000 clones in the sample, approximately 77% were seen once. The sample is drawn from a study of blood T cell repertoires in COVID-19. Study in general: Both acute and convalescent COVID-19 samples were obtained from the United States, Italy and Spain. T cells, B-cell-depleted T cells, or PBMCs supplied cDNA or gDNA.

V is TRBV9 and J is TRBJ1-1; D might be TRBD1 (5 bases). The clonotype originates from a woman of 80 years or more with acute or convalescent COVID-19. Source material: peripheral blood. Written as DNA, the CDR3 is TGTGCCAGCAGCGTAGCTGGACGGGGGGGTGAAGCTTTCTTT. Translated: CASSVAGRGGEAFF.